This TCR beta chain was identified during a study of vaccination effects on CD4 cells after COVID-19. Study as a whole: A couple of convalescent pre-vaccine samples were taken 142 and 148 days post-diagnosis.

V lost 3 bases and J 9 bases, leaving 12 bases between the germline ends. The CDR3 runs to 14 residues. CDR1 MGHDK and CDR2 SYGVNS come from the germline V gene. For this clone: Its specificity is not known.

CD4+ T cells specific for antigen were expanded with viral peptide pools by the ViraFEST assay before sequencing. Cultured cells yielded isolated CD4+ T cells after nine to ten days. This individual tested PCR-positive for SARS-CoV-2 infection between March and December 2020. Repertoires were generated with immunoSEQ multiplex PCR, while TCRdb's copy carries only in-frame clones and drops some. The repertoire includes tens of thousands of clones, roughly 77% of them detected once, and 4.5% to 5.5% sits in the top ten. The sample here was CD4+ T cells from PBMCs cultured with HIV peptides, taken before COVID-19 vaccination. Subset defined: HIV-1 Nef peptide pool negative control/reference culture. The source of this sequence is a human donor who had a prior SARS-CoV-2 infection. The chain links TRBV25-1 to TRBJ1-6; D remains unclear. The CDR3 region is CASSDNGPGSPLHF. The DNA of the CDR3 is TGTGCCAGCAGTGATAACGGGCCGGGTTCACCCCTCCACTTT.